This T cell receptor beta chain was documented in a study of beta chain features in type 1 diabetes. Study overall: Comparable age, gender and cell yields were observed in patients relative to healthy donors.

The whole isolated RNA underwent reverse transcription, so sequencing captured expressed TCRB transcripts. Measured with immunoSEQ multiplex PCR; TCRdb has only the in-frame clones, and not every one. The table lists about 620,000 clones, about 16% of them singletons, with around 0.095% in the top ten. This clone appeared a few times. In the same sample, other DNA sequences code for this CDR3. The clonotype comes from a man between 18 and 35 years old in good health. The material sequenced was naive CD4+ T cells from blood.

CDR3 DNA: TGTGCCAGCAGAGGAGGGACCTACGAGCAGTACTTC. Protein product: CASRGGTYEQYF. The V call is TRBV7-2, the J call TRBJ2-7, with TRBD2 as a possible D gene (6 bases). Germline CDR1 is SGHTA and CDR2 is FQGNSA. CDR3 length equals 12 residues. V was cut by 6 bases and J by 2 bases, with 8 bases left in between.